This T cell receptor beta chain was recovered during a study of neoadjuvant anti-PD-1 for oral cavity cancer. Across the whole study: Before surgery, most patients got three to four biweekly 3 mg/kg nivolumab doses. Non-progressing patients received a fourth nivolumab dose near day 43, then surgery on days 50-56.

Sequencing used immunoSEQ multiplex PCR; TCRdb keeps in-frame clones, though not all of them. The sample yields around 60,000 clones, roughly 80% seen once. The CDR3 spans 15 residues. CDR1 SNHLY and CDR2 FYNNEI come from the germline V gene. V lost 6 bases, J lost 3 bases, and 17 bases lay in between. These oral cavity squamous cell carcinomas were HPV-negative and locally advanced. The origin of this receptor is a person aged 35 to 85 with oral cavity squamous cell carcinoma. V and J are TRBV2 and TRBJ2-5; tentative D call: TRBD1 (6 bases). Material: PBMCs, obtained before nivolumab (anti-PD-1) treatment. CDR3: CASSAQRGGKETQYF. The CDR3 nucleotides are TGTGCCAGCAGCGCCCAGCGAGGGGGAAAAGAGACCCAGTACTTC.